This TCR beta chain emerged from a study of T-cell reconstitution after alpha-beta-depleted transplantation in children. Unique molecular identifiers tagged the TCRbeta library. MiXCR, run by TCRdb on the PCR reads, gives a single entry per CDR3 protein. The data show approximately 520,000 distinct CDR3 sequences, about 31% seen once. The receptor was derived from a human donor who donated a stem cell graft to a child with aplastic anemia. The sample in question was PBMCs from the stem cell graft donor, obtained from the stem cell graft.

The CDR3 here is CASRLTAITEAFF. The DNA of the CDR3 is TGTGCCAGCAGACTAACAGCGATCACTGAAGCTTTCTTT. This chain joins TRBV28 and TRBJ1-1; unclear D gene. CDR3 length: 13 residues. Trimming left V 6 bases short and J 4 bases short, with 12 bases between. CDR1 and CDR2 (germline): MDHEN, SYDVKM.